What follows describes a single TCR beta chain. These data are taken from a study of blood T cell repertoires in COVID-19. The data were produced by immunoSEQ multiplex PCR, yet TCRdb's version contains in-frame clones alone and is incomplete. There are 150,000 to 200,000 clones in the sample; roughly nine tenths occur only once, and under 2.5% lies in the top ten. Germline CDR1 reads SGHAT; CDR2 reads FQNNGV. The V end was cut by 4 bases, the J end by 2 bases, with 12 bases between. The CDR3 totals 14 residues. The sequence was collected from a man in his 70s with active or convalescent COVID-19. The chain has TRBV11-2 and TRBJ2-7, with D possibly matching TRBD2 (6 bases). Material: peripheral blood. CDR3 sequence (DNA): TGTGCCAGCAGCTCGGGAGCGCTCACCTACGAGCAGTACTTC. It encodes CASSSGALTYEQYF. The full variable domain, in which reference TRBV11-2 and TRBJ2-7 provide the parts outside the CDR3, is EAGVAQSPRYKIIEKRQSVAFWCNPISGHATLYWYQQILGQGPKLLIQFQNNGVVDDSQLPKDRFSAERLKGVDSTLKIQPAKLEDSAVYLCASSSGALTYEQYFGPGTRLTVT.